Listed here is a single T cell receptor beta chain. What it binds is unknown. These data come from a study of shared clonotypes between healthy human individuals. Whole-study findings and limits: Clonotype sharing among donors, it was expected, would be affected by sequencing depth.

With V trimmed by 8 bases and J by 7 bases, 5 bases remained unmatched. Germline lookup yields CDR1 MNHNY and CDR2 SVGAGI (reference sequence). The CDR3 is made up of 12 amino acids. Naivety among CD8 cells was defined by CD45RO negativity and positive CCR7 selection, thereby excluding terminally differentiated effector memory CD45RA+ cells. The table came from immunoSEQ multiplex PCR; TCRdb's copy has only in-frame clones and leaves some out. The sample holds some 2,000,000 clones, over 85% seen once. Sequencing input: naive CD8+ T cells sorted from blood. This chain links TRBV6-6 with TRBJ2-1; 7 positions agree with TRBD2. This TCR was recovered from a man aged 18 to 35 in good health. The CDR3 here is CASGLGTNEQFF. In DNA form, the CDR3 reads TGTGCCAGCGGACTAGGTACAAATGAGCAGTTCTTC.